Presented here are 28 T cell receptor beta chains from one specimen sequenced in a study of shared clonotypes between healthy human individuals. Method: immunoSEQ multiplex PCR; TCRdb's copy keeps in-frame clones and lacks some. The sample shows approximately 1,500,000 clones, 95% to 99% of them seen only once. Material: naive CD4+ T cells sorted from blood. Indicated subset: CD45RA+ positively selected. All receptors derive from a man in his thirties or forties in good health.

The chain is built from TRBV5-4 and TRBJ2-7, with D possibly matching TRBD2 (6 bases). V lost 0 bases and J lost 3, with 16 bases in between. The CDR3 loop spans 16 amino acids. The germline CDR1 and CDR2 sequences are SGHNT and YYREEE (reference sequence). CDR3 in amino acids: CASSLGAGGDDYEQYF. The CDR3 DNA reads as TGTGCCAGCAGCTTGGGGGCCGGGGGAGATGACTACGAGCAGTACTTC.

This chain joins TRBV5-1 and TRBJ2-3, with 8 bases lining up with TRBD2. The CDR3 has 16 amino acids. Losses at the gene ends were 3 bases for V and 1 base for J; bases not matched to a gene: 7. Looked up from germline, CDR1 is SGHRS and CDR2 is YFSETQ. CDR3 DNA: TGCGCCAGCAGCTCCTTACGAGCGGGAGGCACAGATACGCAGTATTTT. As protein: CASSSLRAGGTDTQYF. Based on the CDR3 plus reference TRBV5-1 and TRBJ2-3, the full variable domain is KAGVTQTPRYLIKTRGQQVTLSCSPISGHRSVSWYQQTPGQGLQFLFEYFSETQRNKGNFPGRFSGRQFSNSRSEMNVSTLELGDSALYLCASSSLRAGGTDTQYFGPGTRLTVL.

This sequence joins TRBV10-3 and TRBJ1-2; D gene unclear. The germline V and J ends were trimmed by 2 bases and 7 bases, with 5 bases remaining between them. CDR3 length: 11 amino acids. CDR1 is ENHRY, CDR2 SYGVKD, per germline. This chain's CDR3 is CAISESPGYTF. In DNA, the CDR3 is TGTGCCATCAGTGAGAGTCCTGGCTACACCTTC.

This chain's CDR3 is CASSIPGQGRNTIYF. The CDR3 DNA reads as TGTGCCAGTAGTATTCCGGGACAGGGCAGAAACACCATATATTTT. The rearrangement uses TRBV19 and TRBJ1-3; 9 nucleotides match TRBD1. The CDR3 covers 15 residues. Germline V gives CDR1 LNHDA, CDR2 SQIVND (reference sequence). With V trimmed by 3 bases and J by 5 bases, 5 bases remained unmatched.

V and J are TRBV29-1 and TRBJ2-7, with 8 bases identical to TRBD2. The germline V gene has CDR1 SQVTM and CDR2 ANQGSEA. The V gene end was trimmed by 5 bases and the J gene end by 2 bases; junction bases not matched to a gene: 8. CDR3 length: 14 residues. CDR3 sequence: CSVSTSGLTYEQYF. The CDR3 DNA is TGCAGCGTTTCTACTAGCGGCCTTACCTACGAGCAGTACTTC.

The CDR3 DNA sequence: TGTGCCAGCAGTTTATCGTCGGCTAGCGTAGCCTACGAGCAGTACTTC. It is translated as CASSLSSASVAYEQYF. The chain joins TRBV28 to TRBJ2-7; D is possibly TRBD2 (6 bases). The CDR3 spans 16 residues. Germline V gene data show CDR1 as MDHEN and CDR2 as SYDVKM. V lost 1 base and J lost 2, with 15 bases in between. The full variable domain, with the rest looked up from reference TRBV28 and TRBJ2-7, is DVKVTQSSRYLVKRTGEKVFLECVQDMDHENMFWYRQDPGLGLRLIYFSYDVKMKEKGDIPEGYSVSREKKERFSLILESASTNQTSMYLCASSLSSASVAYEQYFGPGTRLTVT.

The chain carries TRBV2 and TRBJ1-2, with 8 bases lining up with TRBD1. The CDR3 is 15 residues long. Germline loops: CDR1 SNHLY, CDR2 FYNNEI. Losses at the gene ends were 6 bases for V and 2 bases for J; bases not matched to a gene: 8. For the CDR3, the DNA is TGTGCCAGCAGGGAGGGACAGGCGGTGAACTATGGCTACACCTTC. It translates to CASREGQAVNYGYTF. The variable domain in full, with the rest retrieved from reference TRBV2 and TRBJ1-2, is EPEVTQTPSHQVTQMGQEVILRCVPISNHLYFYWYRQILGQKVEFLVSFYNNEISEKSEIFDDQFSVERPDGSNFTLKIRSTKLEDSAMYFCASREGQAVNYGYTFGSGTRLTVV.

The CDR3 nucleotides are TGTGCCAGCAGCCTTAGCGGGAGGGGCACAGATACGCAGTATTTT. This gives the protein CASSLSGRGTDTQYF. J is TRBJ2-3 and V is TRBV11-2; 11 nucleotides line up with TRBD2. The junction had 2 bases not matched to a gene; V was cut back by 5 bases and J by 1 base. This CDR3 has 15 residues. From germline, CDR1 is SGHAT and CDR2 FQNNGV.

The V call is TRBV18, the J call TRBJ1-4, with D unclear. In germline, CDR1 is KGHSH, CDR2 LQKENI. The CDR3 length is 12 residues. The V gene lost 4 bases and the J gene lost 7 bases, with 7 bases spanning the gap. CDR3 DNA: TGTGCCAGCTCACAAACCAGTGAAAAACTGTTTTTT. Amino acid sequence: CASSQTSEKLFF.

The chain carries TRBV7-9 and TRBJ2-5; 9 bases map to TRBD2. This CDR3 has 15 amino acids. Trimming at V came to 5 bases and at J to 2 bases, leaving 6 bases not matched to a gene. Germline CDR1 and CDR2: SEHNR and FQNEAQ (reference sequence). This CDR3 reads CASSRGLALQETQYF. CDR3 nucleotide sequence: TGTGCCAGCAGCCGTGGACTAGCGCTTCAAGAGACCCAGTACTTC. The whole variable domain, filled in from reference TRBV7-9 and TRBJ2-5, reads DTGVSQNPRHKITKRGQNVTFRCDPISEHNRLYWYRQTLGQGPEFLTYFQNEAQLEKSRLLSDRFSAERPKGSFSTLEIQRTEQGDSAMYLCASSRGLALQETQYFGPGTRLLVL.

The gene calls are TRBV7-9 and TRBJ2-1; 10 bases match TRBD2. This CDR3 is built from 14 residues. After removal of 3 bases from V and 7 bases from J, the junction contained 3 bases not matched to a gene. Germline assignment: CDR1 SEHNR and CDR2 FQNEAQ (reference sequence). The CDR3 coding sequence is TGTGCCAGCAGCTTTCCTAGCGGGAGTAATGAGCAGTTCTTC. This gives the protein CASSFPSGSNEQFF.

The CDR3 is CASSSRTGASYEQYF. DNA of the CDR3: TGTGCCAGCAGCTCCCGGACAGGGGCCTCCTACGAGCAGTACTTC. The chain uses TRBV9 and TRBJ2-7; 9 bases are a match to TRBD1. V gave up 4 bases and J gave up 0 bases; unmatched junction bases: 5. The CDR3 sequence is 15 residues long. From germline, CDR1 is SGDLS and CDR2 YYNGEE.

The CDR3 is CASSEGLAISSYEQYF. CDR3 nucleotides: TGTGCCAGCAGCGAGGGACTAGCGATCAGCTCCTACGAGCAGTACTTC. V gene TRBV9 combines with J gene TRBJ2-7; 10 nucleotides line up with TRBD2. Germline loops: CDR1 SGDLS, CDR2 YYNGEE. This CDR3 comprises 16 residues. V dropped 3 bases and J dropped 0; count of bases not matched to a gene: 6. Variable domain in full (rest from reference TRBV9 and TRBJ2-7): DSGVTQTPKHLITATGQRVTLRCSPRSGDLSVYWYQQSLDQGLQFLIQYYNGEERAKGNILERFSAQQFPDLHSELNLSSLELGDSALYFCASSEGLAISSYEQYFGPGTRLTVT.

A word on this clone: The sample carries other DNA sequences with the same CDR3. The V gene is TRBV18, the J gene TRBJ2-7; D is undetermined. Germline V gene sequence: CDR1 KGHSH, CDR2 LQKENI. The CDR3 loop spans 13 amino acids. Trimming shortened V by 4 bases and J by 0 bases, and 7 bases separated the two germline ends. CDR3 sequence (DNA): TGTGCCAGCTCACAAGATAGCTCCTACGAGCAGTACTTC. Translating it yields CASSQDSSYEQYF.

V is TRBV5-1 and J is TRBJ2-1; 13 bases match TRBD2. Germline values: CDR1 SGHRS, CDR2 YFSETQ. V lost 4 bases to trimming and J lost 2 bases; unmatched junction nucleotides: 3. The CDR3 is 16 amino acids. This chain's CDR3 is CASSDGLAGAYNEQFF. CDR3 coding DNA: TGCGCCAGCAGCGATGGACTAGCGGGAGCCTACAATGAGCAGTTCTTC.

V gene TRBV6-1 combines with J gene TRBJ1-5; D uncertain. The CDR3 totals 13 residues. Trimming pared 2 bases from V and 6 bases from J, leaving 8 bases between. The V gene's germline CDR1 is MNHNS and CDR2 SASEGT. This CDR3 reads CASSESGVQPQHF. The CDR3 DNA sequence: TGTGCCAGCAGTGAAAGTGGGGTTCAGCCCCAGCATTTT.

This chain links TRBV5-4 with TRBJ1-4; 7 positions match TRBD1. The CDR3 runs to 15 residues. J lost 3 bases, V lost 5 bases, and 7 bases had no gene match. Germline assignment: CDR1 SGHNT and CDR2 YYREEE (reference sequence). DNA of the CDR3: TGTGCCAGCAGTCCTCGTCAGGGGGCTAATGAAAAACTGTTTTTT. It encodes CASSPRQGANEKLFF.

The chain couples TRBV10-1 to TRBJ2-7, with TRBD2 as a possible D gene (5 bases). CDR3 length: 17 residues. Trimming shortened V by 4 bases and J by 5 bases, and 24 bases separated the two germline ends. Germline assignment: CDR1 WNHNN and CDR2 SYGVQD (reference sequence). For the CDR3, the DNA is TGCGCCAGCAGTGGCCCTGGGTCTTTCCGAGGGATCCACGAGCAGTACTTC. Amino acid sequence: CASSGPGSFRGIHEQYF.

The genes are TRBV10-3 and TRBJ1-1; no clear D gene. V lost 8 bases and J 4 bases, leaving 14 bases between the germline ends. The CDR3 loop spans 13 amino acids. In germline, CDR1 is ENHRY, CDR2 SYGVKD. DNA of the CDR3: TGTGCCATCCGGGATCCCCCCATCACTGAAGCTTTCTTT. This sequence encodes CAIRDPPITEAFF.

The chain employs TRBV6-5 and TRBJ1-4, with D perhaps matching TRBD1 (6 bases). The CDR3 has 14 residues. Between the trimmed V and J ends, which lost 5 bases and 6 bases, there was a span of 13 bases. Germline V lookup: CDR1 MNHEY, CDR2 SVGAGI. DNA of the CDR3: TGTGCCAGCAGTGACAACCAGGGGTATGAAAAACTGTTTTTT. It codes for CASSDNQGYEKLFF.

The rearrangement joins TRBV6-1 to TRBJ2-7; D assignment may be TRBD1 or TRBD2 (5 bases each). Germline V gene data show CDR1 as MNHNS and CDR2 as SASEGT. The CDR3 spans 15 residues. V gave up 4 bases and J gave up 5 bases, with 18 bases separating them. The CDR3 sequence is CASSAQPDRGDEQYF. The CDR3 DNA reads TGTGCCAGCAGTGCACAGCCGGATAGAGGGGACGAGCAGTACTTC.

CDR3 sequence: CASSLIPGSGQPQHF. The CDR3 DNA reads TGCGCCAGCAGCTTAATTCCAGGGAGCGGGCAGCCCCAGCATTTT. The J gene is TRBJ1-5, the V gene TRBV5-1; the D gene is possibly TRBD1 (5 bases). CDR3 length equals 15 residues. From germline, CDR1 is SGHRS and CDR2 YFSETQ. Trimming cost V 2 bases and J 7 bases, with 16 bases left between them.

V is TRBV7-9 and J is TRBJ1-2, with no clear D. The CDR3 contains 14 residues. The germline V gene encodes CDR1 SEHNR and CDR2 FQNEAQ (reference sequence). The V gene lost 1 base and the J gene lost 2 bases, with 8 bases spanning the gap. The CDR3 protein is CASSLVFGNYGYTF. CDR3 DNA: TGTGCCAGCAGCTTAGTCTTCGGAAACTATGGCTACACCTTC. The full variable domain, with the rest looked up from reference TRBV7-9 and TRBJ1-2, is DTGVSQNPRHKITKRGQNVTFRCDPISEHNRLYWYRQTLGQGPEFLTYFQNEAQLEKSRLLSDRFSAERPKGSFSTLEIQRTEQGDSAMYLCASSLVFGNYGYTFGSGTRLTVV.

The CDR3 loop reads CASSRPTDTQYF. The CDR3 region has the DNA TGTGCCAGCTCCCGCCCCACAGATACGCAGTATTTT. The chain links TRBV18 to TRBJ2-3; D gene unclear. Germline CDR1 is KGHSH and CDR2 is LQKENI. V lost 6 bases to trimming and J lost 2 bases, with 6 bases between them. This CDR3 has 12 residues.

The CDR3 bases are TGTGCCAGCAGCTTGGCTGCGGGACTGGGTGGAAACACCATATATTTT. Its protein product is CASSLAAGLGGNTIYF. The chain combines TRBV5-6 with TRBJ1-3, with D possibly TRBD1 on 5 matching bases. CDR1 SGHDT and CDR2 YYEEEE come from the germline V gene. There are 16 residues in the CDR3. The germline V and J ends were trimmed by 0 bases and 3 bases, with 13 bases remaining between them.

The chain uses TRBV6-5 and TRBJ1-1; 7 bases agree with TRBD1. With 6 bases clipped from V and 2 bases from J, the junction kept 3 bases outside the gene matches. CDR3 length equals 13 residues. Germline V gene data show CDR1 as MNHEY and CDR2 as SVGAGI. CDR3 residues: CASRRQGNTEAFF. The CDR3 DNA reads as TGTGCCAGCAGACGACAGGGAAACACTGAAGCTTTCTTT.

This clone was observed a single time. CDR3 protein: CASTPGQTIGGYTF. The CDR3 nucleotides are TGTGCCAGCACCCCGGGACAGACCATTGGCGGCTACACCTTC. This chain joins TRBV28 and TRBJ1-2; 7 nucleotides line up with TRBD1. This CDR3 is 14 amino acids long. The V and J ends lost 7 bases and 8 bases, in that order; junction bases with no gene match: 13. Germline V gene sequence: CDR1 MDHEN, CDR2 SYDVKM.

V is TRBV19 and J is TRBJ1-5; possibly TRBD1 for D (5 bases). Germline values: CDR1 LNHDA, CDR2 SQIVND (reference sequence). Trimming pared 7 bases from V and 1 base from J, leaving 11 bases between. The CDR3 is 14 amino acids. The chain's CDR3 is CASNLRDSNQPQHF. The DNA of the CDR3 is TGTGCCAGTAACCTCCGGGACAGCAATCAGCCCCAGCATTTT.